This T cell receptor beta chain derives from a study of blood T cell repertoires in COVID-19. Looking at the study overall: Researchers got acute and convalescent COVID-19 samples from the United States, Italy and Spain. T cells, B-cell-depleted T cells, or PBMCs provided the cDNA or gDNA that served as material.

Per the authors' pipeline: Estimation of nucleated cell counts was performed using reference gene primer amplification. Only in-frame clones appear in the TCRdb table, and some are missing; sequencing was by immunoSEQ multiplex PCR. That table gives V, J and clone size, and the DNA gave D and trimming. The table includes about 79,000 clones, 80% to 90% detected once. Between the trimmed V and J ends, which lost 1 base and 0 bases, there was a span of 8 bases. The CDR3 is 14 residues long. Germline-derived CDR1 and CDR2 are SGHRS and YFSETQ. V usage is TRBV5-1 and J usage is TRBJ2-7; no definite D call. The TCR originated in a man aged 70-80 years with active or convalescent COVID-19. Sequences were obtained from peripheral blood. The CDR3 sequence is CASSLSDISYEQYF. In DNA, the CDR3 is TGCGCCAGCAGCTTGAGTGACATCTCCTACGAGCAGTACTTC. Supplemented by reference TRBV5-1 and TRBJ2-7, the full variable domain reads KAGVTQTPRYLIKTRGQQVTLSCSPISGHRSVSWYQQTPGQGLQFLFEYFSETQRNKGNFPGRFSGRQFSNSRSEMNVSTLELGDSALYLCASSLSDISYEQYFGPGTRLTVT.